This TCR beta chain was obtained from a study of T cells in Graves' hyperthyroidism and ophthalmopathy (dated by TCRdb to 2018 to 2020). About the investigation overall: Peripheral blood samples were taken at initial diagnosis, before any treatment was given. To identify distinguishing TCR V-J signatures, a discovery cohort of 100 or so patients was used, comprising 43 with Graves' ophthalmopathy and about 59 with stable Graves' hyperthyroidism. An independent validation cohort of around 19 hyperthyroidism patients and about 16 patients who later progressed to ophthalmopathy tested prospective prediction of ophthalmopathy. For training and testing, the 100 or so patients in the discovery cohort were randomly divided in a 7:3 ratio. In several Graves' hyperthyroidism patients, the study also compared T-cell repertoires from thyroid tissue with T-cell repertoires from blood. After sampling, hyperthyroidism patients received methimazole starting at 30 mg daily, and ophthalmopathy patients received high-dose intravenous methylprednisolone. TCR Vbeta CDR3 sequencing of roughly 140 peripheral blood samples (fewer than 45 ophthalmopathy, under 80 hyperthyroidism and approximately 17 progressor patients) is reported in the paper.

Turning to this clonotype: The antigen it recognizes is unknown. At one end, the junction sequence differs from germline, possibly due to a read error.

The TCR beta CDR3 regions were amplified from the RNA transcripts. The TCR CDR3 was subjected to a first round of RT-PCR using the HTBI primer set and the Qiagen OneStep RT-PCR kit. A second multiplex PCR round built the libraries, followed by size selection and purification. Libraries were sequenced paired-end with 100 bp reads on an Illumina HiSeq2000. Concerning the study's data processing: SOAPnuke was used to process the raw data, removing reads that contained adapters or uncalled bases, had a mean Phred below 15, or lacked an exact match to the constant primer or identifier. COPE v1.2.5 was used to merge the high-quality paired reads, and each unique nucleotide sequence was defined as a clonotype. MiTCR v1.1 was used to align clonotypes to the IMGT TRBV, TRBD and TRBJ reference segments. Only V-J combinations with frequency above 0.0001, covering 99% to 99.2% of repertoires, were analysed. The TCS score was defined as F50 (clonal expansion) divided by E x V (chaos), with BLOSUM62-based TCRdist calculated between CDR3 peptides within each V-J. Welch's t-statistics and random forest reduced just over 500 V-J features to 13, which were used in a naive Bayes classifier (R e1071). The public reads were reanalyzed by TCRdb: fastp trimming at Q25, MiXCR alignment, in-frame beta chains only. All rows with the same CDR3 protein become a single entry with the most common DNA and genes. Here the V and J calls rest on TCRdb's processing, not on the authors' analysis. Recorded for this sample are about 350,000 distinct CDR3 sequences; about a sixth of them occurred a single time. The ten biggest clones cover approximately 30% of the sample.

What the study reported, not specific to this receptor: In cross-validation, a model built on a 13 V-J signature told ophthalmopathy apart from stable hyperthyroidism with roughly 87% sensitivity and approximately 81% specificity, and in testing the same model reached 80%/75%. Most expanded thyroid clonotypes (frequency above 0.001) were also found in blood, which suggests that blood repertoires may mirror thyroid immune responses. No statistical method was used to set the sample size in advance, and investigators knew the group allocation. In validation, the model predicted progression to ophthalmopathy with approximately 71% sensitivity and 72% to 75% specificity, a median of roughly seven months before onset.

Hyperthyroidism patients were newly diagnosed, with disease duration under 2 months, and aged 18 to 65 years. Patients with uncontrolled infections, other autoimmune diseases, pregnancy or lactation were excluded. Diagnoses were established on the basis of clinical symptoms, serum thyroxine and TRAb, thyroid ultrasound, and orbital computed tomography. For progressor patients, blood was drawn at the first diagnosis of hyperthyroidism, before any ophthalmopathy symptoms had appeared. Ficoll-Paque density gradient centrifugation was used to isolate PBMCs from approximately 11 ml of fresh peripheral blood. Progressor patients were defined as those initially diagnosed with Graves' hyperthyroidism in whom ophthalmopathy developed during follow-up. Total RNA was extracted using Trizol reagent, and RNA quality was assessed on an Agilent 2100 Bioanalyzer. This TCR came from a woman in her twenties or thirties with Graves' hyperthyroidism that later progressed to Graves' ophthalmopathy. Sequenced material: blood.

The CDR3 sequence is CSARNRDGYGQYF. In nucleotide form, the sequence is TGCAGTGCTAGGAACCGGGACGGCTACGGGCAGTACTTC. The sequence joins TRBV20-1 to TRBJ2-7; the D gene is perhaps TRBD1 or TRBD2, as each covers 5 bases. From a lookup of the germline V gene (reference sequence), CDR1 and CDR2 are DFQATT and SNEGSKA. Including cysteine and phenylalanine, the CDR3 has 13 amino acids. CDR3 DNA only is kept here, 39 bases in frame from base 1.